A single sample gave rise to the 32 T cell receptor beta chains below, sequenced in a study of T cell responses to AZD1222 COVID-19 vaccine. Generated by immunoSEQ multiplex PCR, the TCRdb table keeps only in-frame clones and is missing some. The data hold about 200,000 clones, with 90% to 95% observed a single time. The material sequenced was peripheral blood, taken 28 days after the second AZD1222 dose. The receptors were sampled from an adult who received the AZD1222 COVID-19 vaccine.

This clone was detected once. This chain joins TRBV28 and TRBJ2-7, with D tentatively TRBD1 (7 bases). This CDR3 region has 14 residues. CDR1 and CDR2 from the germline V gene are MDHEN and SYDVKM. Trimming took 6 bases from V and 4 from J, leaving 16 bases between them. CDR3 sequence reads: CASSPGGSLYEQYF. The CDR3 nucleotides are TGTGCCAGCAGCCCAGGGGGGAGTTTATACGAGCAGTACTTC.

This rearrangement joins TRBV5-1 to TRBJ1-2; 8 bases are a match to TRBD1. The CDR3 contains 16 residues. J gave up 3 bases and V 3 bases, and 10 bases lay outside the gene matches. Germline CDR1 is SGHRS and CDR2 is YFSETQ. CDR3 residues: CASSSAGTGGYYGYTF. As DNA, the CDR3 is TGCGCCAGCAGCTCGGCAGGGACAGGAGGTTACTATGGCTACACCTTC.

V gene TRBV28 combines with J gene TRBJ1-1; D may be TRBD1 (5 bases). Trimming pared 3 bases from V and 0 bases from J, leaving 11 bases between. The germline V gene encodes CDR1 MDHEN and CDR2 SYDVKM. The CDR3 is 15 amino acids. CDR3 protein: CASSFGGGMNTEAFF. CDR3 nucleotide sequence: TGTGCCAGCAGTTTTGGGGGAGGCATGAACACTGAAGCTTTCTTT. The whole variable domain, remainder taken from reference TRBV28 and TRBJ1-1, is DVKVTQSSRYLVKRTGEKVFLECVQDMDHENMFWYRQDPGLGLRLIYFSYDVKMKEKGDIPEGYSVSREKKERFSLILESASTNQTSMYLCASSFGGGMNTEAFFGQGTRLTVV.

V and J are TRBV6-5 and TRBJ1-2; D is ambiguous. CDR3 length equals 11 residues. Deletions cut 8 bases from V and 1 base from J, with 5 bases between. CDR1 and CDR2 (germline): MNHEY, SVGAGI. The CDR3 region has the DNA TGTGCCAGCTGGGATAACTATGGCTACACCTTC. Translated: CASWDNYGYTF.

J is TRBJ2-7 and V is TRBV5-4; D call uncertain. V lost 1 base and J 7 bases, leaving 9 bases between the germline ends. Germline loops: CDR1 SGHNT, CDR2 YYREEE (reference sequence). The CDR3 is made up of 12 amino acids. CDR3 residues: CASSLHGREQYF. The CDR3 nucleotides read TGTGCCAGCAGCTTGCATGGTAGGGAGCAGTACTTC.

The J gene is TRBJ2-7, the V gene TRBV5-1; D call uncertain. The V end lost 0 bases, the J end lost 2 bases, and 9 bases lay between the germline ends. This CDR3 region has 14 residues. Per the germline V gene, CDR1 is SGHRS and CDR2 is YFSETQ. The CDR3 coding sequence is TGCGCCAGCAGCTTGGGGGAACGAACCTACGAGCAGTACTTC. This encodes CASSLGERTYEQYF.

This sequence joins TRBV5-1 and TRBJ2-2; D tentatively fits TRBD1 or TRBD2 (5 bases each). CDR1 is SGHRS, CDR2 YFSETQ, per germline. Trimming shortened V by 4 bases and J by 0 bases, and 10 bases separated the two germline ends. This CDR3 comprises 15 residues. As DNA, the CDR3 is TGCGCCAGCAGCCTAGGGACCACGAACACCGGGGAGCTGTTTTTT. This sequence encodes CASSLGTTNTGELFF.

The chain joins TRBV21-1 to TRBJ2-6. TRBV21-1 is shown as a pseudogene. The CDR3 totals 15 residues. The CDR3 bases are TGTGCCAGCGACCCGTTACCCTCTGGGGCCAACGTCCTGACTTTC. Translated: CASDPLPSGANVLTF.

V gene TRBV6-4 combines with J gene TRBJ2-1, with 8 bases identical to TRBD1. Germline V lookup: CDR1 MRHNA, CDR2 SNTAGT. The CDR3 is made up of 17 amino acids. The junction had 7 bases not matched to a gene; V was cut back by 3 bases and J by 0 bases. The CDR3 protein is CASSDRQGSSSYNEQFF. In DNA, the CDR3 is TGTGCCAGCAGTGATCGACAGGGGTCCTCCTCCTACAATGAGCAGTTCTTC.

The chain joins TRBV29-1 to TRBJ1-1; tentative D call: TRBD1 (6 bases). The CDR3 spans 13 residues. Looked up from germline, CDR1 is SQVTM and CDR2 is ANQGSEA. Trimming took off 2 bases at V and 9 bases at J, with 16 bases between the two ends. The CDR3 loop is CSVEHIKGGKAFF. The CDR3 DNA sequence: TGCAGCGTTGAACACATTAAAGGGGGTAAAGCTTTCTTT.

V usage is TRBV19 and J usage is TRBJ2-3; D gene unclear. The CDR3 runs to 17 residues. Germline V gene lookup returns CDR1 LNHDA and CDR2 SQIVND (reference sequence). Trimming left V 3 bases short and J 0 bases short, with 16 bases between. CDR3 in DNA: TGTGCCAGTAGTATCCGACCCCCACAGCAGAGCACAGATACGCAGTATTTT. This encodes CASSIRPPQQSTDTQYF.

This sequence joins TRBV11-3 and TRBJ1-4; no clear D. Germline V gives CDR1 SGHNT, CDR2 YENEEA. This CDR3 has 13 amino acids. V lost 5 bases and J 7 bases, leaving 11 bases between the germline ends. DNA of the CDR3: TGTGCCAGCAGCCCTGGTGGGGTTGAAAAACTGTTTTTT. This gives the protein CASSPGGVEKLFF.

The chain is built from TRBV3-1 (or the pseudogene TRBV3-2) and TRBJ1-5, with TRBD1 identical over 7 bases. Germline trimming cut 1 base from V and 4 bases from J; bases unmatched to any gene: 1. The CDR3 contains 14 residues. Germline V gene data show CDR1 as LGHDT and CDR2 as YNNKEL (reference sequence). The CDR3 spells CASSQATGNQPQHF. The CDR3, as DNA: TGTGCCAGCAGCCAAGCGACAGGGAATCAGCCCCAGCATTTT.

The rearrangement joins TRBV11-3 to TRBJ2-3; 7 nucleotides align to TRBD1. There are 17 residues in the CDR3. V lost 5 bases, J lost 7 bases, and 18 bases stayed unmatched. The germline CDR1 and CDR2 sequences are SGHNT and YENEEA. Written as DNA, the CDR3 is TGTGCCAGCAGCGACCCGGGCCCGGGACAGACCGCGAATACGCAGTATTTT. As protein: CASSDPGPGQTANTQYF.

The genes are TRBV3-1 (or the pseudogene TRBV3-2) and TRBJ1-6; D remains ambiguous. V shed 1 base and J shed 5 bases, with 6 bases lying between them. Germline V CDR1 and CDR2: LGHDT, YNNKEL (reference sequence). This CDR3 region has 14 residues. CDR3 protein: CASSQVQNNSPLHF. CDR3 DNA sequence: TGTGCCAGCAGCCAAGTGCAGAATAATTCACCCCTCCACTTT.

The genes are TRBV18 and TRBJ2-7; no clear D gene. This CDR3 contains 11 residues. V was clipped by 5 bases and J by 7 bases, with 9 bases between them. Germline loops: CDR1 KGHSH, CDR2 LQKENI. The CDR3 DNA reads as TGTGCCAGCTCATCAGATAAGGAGCAGTACTTC. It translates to CASSSDKEQYF.

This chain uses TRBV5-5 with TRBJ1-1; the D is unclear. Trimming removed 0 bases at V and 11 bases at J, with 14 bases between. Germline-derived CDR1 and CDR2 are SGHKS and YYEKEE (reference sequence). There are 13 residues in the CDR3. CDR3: CASSLAPNSMAFF. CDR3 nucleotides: TGTGCCAGCAGCTTGGCCCCAAATAGTATGGCTTTCTTT.

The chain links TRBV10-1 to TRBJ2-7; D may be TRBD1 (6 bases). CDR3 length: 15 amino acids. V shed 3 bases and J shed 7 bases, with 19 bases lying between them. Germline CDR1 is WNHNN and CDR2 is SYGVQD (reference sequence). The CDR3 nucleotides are TGCGCCAGCAGTGATTGGTCTCAGGGGCGAAGAGAGCAGTACTTC. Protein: CASSDWSQGRREQYF.

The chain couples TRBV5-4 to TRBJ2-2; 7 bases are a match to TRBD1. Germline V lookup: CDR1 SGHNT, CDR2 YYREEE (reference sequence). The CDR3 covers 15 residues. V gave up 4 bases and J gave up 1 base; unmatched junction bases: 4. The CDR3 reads CASSVDRMNTGELFF. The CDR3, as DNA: TGTGCCAGCAGCGTGGACAGGATGAACACCGGGGAGCTGTTTTTT.

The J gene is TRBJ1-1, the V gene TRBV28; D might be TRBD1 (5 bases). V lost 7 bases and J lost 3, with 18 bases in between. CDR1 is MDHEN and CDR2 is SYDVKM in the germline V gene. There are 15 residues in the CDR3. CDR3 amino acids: CASTTGGRRDTEAFF. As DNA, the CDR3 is TGTGCCAGCACCACTGGGGGGAGGAGGGACACTGAAGCTTTCTTT.

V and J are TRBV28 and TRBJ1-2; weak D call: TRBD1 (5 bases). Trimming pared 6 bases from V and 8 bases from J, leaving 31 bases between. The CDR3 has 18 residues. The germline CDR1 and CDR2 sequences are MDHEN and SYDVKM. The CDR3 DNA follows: TGTGCCAGCAGCCCCCCATATTGGGTCGGGGCGGTCAGGACCGGCTACACCTTC. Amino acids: CASSPPYWVGAVRTGYTF.

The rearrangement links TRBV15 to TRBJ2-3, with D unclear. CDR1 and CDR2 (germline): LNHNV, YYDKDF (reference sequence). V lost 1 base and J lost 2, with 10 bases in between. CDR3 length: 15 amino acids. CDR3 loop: CATSRGVGVTDTQYF. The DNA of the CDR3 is TGTGCCACCAGCAGAGGAGTAGGAGTCACAGATACGCAGTATTTT.

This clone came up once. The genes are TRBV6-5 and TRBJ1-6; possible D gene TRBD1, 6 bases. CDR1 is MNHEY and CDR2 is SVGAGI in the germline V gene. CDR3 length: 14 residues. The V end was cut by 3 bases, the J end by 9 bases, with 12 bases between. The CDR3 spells CASSYGGVGSPLHF. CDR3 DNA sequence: TGTGCCAGCAGTTATGGGGGCGTAGGTTCACCCCTCCACTTT.

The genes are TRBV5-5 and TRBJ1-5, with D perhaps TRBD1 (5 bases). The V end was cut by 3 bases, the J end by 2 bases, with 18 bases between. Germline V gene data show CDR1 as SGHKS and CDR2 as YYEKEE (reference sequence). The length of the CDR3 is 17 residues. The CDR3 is CASSWKDTGVGNQPQHF. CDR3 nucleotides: TGTGCCAGCAGCTGGAAGGACACGGGGGTCGGCAATCAGCCCCAGCATTTT.

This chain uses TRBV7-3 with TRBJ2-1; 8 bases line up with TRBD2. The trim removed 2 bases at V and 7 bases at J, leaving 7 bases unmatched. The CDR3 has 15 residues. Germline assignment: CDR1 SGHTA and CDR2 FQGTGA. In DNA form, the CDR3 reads TGTGCCAGCAGCTTACGGAGCGGGAGACCGAATGAGCAGTTCTTC. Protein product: CASSLRSGRPNEQFF.

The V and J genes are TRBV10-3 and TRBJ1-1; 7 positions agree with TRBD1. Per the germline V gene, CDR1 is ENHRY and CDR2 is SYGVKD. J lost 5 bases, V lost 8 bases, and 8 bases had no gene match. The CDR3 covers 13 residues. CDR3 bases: TGTGCCATCCTTGGGACAGCGGGGACTGAAGCTTTCTTT. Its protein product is CAILGTAGTEAFF.

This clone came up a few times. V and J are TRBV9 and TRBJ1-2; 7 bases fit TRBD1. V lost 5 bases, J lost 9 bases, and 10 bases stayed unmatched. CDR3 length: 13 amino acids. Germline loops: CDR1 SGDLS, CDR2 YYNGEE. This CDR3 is CASRTDRSKSYTF. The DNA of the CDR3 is TGTGCCAGCAGAACGGACAGGTCTAAGAGCTACACCTTC.

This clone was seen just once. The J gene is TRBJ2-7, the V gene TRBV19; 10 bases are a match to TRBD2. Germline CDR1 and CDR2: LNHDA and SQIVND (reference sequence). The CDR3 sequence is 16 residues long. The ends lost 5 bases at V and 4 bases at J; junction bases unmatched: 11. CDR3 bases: TGTGCCAGTAGTGAATGGGCTAGCGGGAGTCAATACGAGCAGTACTTC. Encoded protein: CASSEWASGSQYEQYF. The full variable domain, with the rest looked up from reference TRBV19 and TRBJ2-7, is DGGITQSPKYLFRKEGQNVTLSCEQNLNHDAMYWYRQDPGQGLRLIYYSQIVNDFQKGDIAEGYSVSREKKESFPLTVTSAQKNPTAFYLCASSEWASGSQYEQYFGPGTRLTVT.

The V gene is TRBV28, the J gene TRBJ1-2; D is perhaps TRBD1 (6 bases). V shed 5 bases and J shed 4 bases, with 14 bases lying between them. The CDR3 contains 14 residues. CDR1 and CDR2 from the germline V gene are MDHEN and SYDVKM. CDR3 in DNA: TGTGCCAGCAGTCCCGGACAGAACCTCTATGGCTACACCTTC. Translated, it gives CASSPGQNLYGYTF.

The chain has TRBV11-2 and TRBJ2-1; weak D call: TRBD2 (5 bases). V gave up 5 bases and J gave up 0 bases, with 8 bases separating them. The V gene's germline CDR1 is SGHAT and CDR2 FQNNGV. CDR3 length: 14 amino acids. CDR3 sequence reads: CASSSLASYNEQFF. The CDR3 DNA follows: TGTGCCAGCAGCAGTCTAGCCTCCTACAATGAGCAGTTCTTC.

This CDR3 is CASSLNLDRASPLHF. The CDR3 DNA reads as TGTGCCAGCAGCCTGAACCTTGACAGGGCTTCACCCCTCCACTTT. The chain employs TRBV7-9 and TRBJ1-6, with 7 bases lining up with TRBD1. The CDR3 runs 15 residues. Germline CDR1 reads SEHNR; CDR2 reads FQNEAQ (reference sequence). Trimming cost V 5 bases and J 9 bases; bases outside gene matches: 10. The whole variable domain, remainder taken from reference TRBV7-9 and TRBJ1-6, is DTGVSQNPRHKITKRGQNVTFRCDPISEHNRLYWYRQTLGQGPEFLTYFQNEAQLEKSRLLSDRFSAERPKGSFSTLEIQRTEQGDSAMYLCASSLNLDRASPLHFGNGTRLTVT.

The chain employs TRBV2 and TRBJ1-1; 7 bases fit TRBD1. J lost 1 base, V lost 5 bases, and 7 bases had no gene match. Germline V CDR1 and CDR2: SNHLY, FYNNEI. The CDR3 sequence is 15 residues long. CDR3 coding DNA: TGTGCCAGCAGTTCCTCCGGGACAGAGAACACTGAAGCTTTCTTT. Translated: CASSSSGTENTEAFF.